This T cell receptor beta chain was profiled in a study of cytomegalovirus exposure and HLA in healthy donors. Whole-study findings and limits: TCR beta V segments were, for the most part, productive about 87% or about 30% of the time in an earlier analysis.

The donors comprised healthy bone marrow donors. This clone was recorded once. What it binds is unknown. In the PCR, 60 Vbeta and 13 Jbeta primers were used. Data came from immunoSEQ multiplex PCR; TCRdb stores just in-frame clones and leaves some out. The sample consists of 150,000 to 200,000 clones, approximately 88% of them appearing once. The CDR3 has 16 residues. J was trimmed by 1 base and V by 1 base; bases with no gene match: 5. Germline CDR1 is LGHNA and CDR2 is YNFKEQ. What was sequenced was PBMCs. The TCR was taken from a man between 25 and 39 years old in good health and CMV-seronegative. The rearrangement links TRBV4-2 to TRBJ2-7, with 9 bases aligning to TRBD2. CDR3 in DNA: TGTGCCAGCAGCCAAGTTAGAGCGGGAGGTTCCTACGAGCAGTACTTC. It specifies CASSQVRAGGSYEQYF.